This T cell receptor (beta chain) appears in the sequencing data of a study of post-analysis software for immune sequencing data. Study-wide results and caveats: Normalized Chao1 diversity in multiple sclerosis patients fell significantly below that of controls. Relative to controls, patients had a few TRBV segments at higher frequency, with TRBV5-6, TRBV5-1 and TRBV20-1 among these. With F measure, samples from one preparation batch clustered together strongly.

A few counts support this clonotype. The antigen remains undetermined. Incorporated into the TCR beta cDNA libraries were unique molecular identifiers, which served to reduce PCR and sequencing biases. Starting from around 0.96 to 9.9 million T cells, the study yielded 460,000 or so cDNA molecules. One entry per CDR3 protein results from TCRdb running MiXCR on the PCR reads. The sample has fewer than 600,000 distinct CDR3 sequences, around 40% seen once. Germline V gene data show CDR1 as SGDLS and CDR2 as YYNGEE. V lost 4 bases, J lost 0 bases, and 6 bases stayed unmatched. This CDR3 has 16 residues. The sequencing input was blood. The chain links TRBV9 to TRBJ2-1, with 8 bases aligning to TRBD2. The sequence derives from a girl aged 5 to 17 with multiple sclerosis. The CDR3 loop is CASSFPSGSSYNEQFF. In DNA, the CDR3 is TGTGCCAGCAGCTTCCCGAGCGGGAGCTCCTACAATGAGCAGTTCTTC.